Given below is one TCR beta chain in context. The naive CD8 subset, CD45RO-negative cells positively selected for CCR7, excluded terminally differentiated effector memory CD45RA+ cells. Under the authors' procedure: As immunoSEQ supplied junction-only sequences (without quality scores), filtering differed. TCRdb's table, derived via immunoSEQ multiplex PCR, lists solely in-frame clones and lacks some. D and trimming come from the DNA, and the V and J calls and clone size come from that table. The table shows roughly 2.1 million clones, with approximately 94% occurring only once. This specimen belongs to a study of shared clonotypes between healthy human individuals. The V gene's germline CDR1 is LNHNV and CDR2 YYDKDF (reference sequence). Trimming removed 7 bases from V and 7 bases from J; junction bases left unmatched: 8. CDR3 size: 15 residues.

The sequenced sample was naive CD8+ T cells from PBMCs. J is TRBJ2-3 and V is TRBV15; 13 bases align to TRBD2. The receptor's source is a man between 18 and 35 years old in good health. Some clones in this sample may be carry-over from other donors' samples. CDR3 amino acids: CATTTSGRAGNTQYF. The DNA for the CDR3 is TGTGCCACCACTACTAGCGGGAGGGCAGGAAATACGCAGTATTTT.